This T cell receptor (beta chain) was retrieved from a study of identifying expanded T cells in peripheral blood. Notes on this clone: Its specificity is unknown.

No infections or other immune events were documented during collection. Broader study findings: Over around two and four weeks, about 17 and 20 clones changed, versus around 1.2 between replicates. Variance in clone template counts between approximately two-week samples significantly increased with total template count across all healthy donors.

Assay used: immunoSEQ multiplex PCR; TCRdb lists only in-frame clones, some missing. The sample holds 100,000 to 150,000 clones; approximately 84% are singletons and the top ten take more than 2.5%. The germline V gene has CDR1 SGHTA and CDR2 FQGNSA. V lost 5 bases and J lost 3; bases outside the gene matches: 6. The CDR3 contains 14 residues. Sequencing was carried out using blood. This sequence joins TRBV7-2 and TRBJ2-7, with 8 bases lining up with TRBD1. The receptor was isolated from a person aged 18 to 75 in good health. The CDR3 loop is CASSTDRESYEQYF. Here the CDR3 DNA reads TGTGCCAGCAGCACGGACAGGGAGAGCTACGAGCAGTACTTC.